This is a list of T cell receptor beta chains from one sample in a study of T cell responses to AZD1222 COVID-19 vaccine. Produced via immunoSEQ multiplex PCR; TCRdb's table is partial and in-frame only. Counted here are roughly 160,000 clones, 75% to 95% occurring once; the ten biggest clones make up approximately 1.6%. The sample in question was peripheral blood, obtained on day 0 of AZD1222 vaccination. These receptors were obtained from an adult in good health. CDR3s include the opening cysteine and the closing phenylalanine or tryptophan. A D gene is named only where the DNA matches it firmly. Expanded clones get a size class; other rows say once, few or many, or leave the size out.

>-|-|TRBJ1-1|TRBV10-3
CAISKDSRGTEAFF
TGTGCCATCAGTAAGGACAGTCGGGGCACTGAAGCTTTCTTT
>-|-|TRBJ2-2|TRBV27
CASTWGVRNGELFF
TGTGCCAGCACCTGGGGGGTTAGGAACGGGGAGCTGTTTTTT
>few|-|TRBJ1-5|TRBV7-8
CASSSQGRTSLSNQPQHF
TGTGCCAGCAGCTCGCAGGGGAGGACTTCATTAAGCAATCAGCCCCAGCATTTT
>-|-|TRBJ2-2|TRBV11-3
CASSPRGTNTGELFF
TGTGCCAGCAGCCCAAGAGGGACAAACACCGGGGAGCTGTTTTTT
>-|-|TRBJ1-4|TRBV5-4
CASSLITANEKLFF
TGTGCCAGCAGCTTGATTACCGCTAATGAAAAACTGTTTTTT
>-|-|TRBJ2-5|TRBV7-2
CASSSSPAATQETQYF
TGTGCCAGCAGCTCATCTCCAGCGGCGACCCAAGAGACCCAGTACTTC
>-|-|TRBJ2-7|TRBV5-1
CASSLGHGNYEQYF
TGCGCCAGCAGCTTGGGTCACGGGAACTACGAGCAGTACTTC
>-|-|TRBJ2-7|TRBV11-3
CASSLDRRGLNEQYF
TGTGCCAGCAGCTTAGATCGAAGAGGGTTGAACGAGCAGTACTTC
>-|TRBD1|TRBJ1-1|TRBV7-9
CASSPRTGKNTEAFF
TGTGCCAGCAGCCCGAGGACAGGGAAGAACACTGAAGCTTTCTTT
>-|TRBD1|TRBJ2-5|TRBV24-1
CATSDQDRGLSETQYF
TGTGCCACCAGTGATCAGGACAGGGGGCTGTCGGAGACCCAGTACTTC
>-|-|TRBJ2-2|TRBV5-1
CASSSLQGTRELFF
TGCGCCAGCAGTTCGCTACAGGGGACTAGGGAGCTGTTTTTT
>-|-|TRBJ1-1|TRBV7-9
CASSTQRNTEAFF
TGTGCCAGCAGCACACAGAGAAACACTGAAGCTTTCTTT
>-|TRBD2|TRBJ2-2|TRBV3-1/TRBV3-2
CASSQLGGAHTGELFF
TGTGCCAGCAGCCAACTCGGGGGGGCGCACACCGGGGAGCTGTTTTTT
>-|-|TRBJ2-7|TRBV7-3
CASSSDRTYEQYF
TGTGCCAGCAGCTCTGACAGGACCTACGAGCAGTACTTC
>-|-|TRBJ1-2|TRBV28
CASSLTAPNGYTF
TGTGCCAGCAGTTTGACAGCCCCTAATGGCTACACCTTC
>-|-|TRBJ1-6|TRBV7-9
CASSAEIWSSYNSPLHF
TGTGCCAGCAGCGCTGAAATATGGAGCTCCTATAATTCACCCCTCCACTTT
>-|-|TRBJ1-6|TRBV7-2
CASSFVGGGLGSSPLHF
TGTGCCAGCAGCTTCGTGGGAGGGGGGCTAGGGAGTTCACCCCTCCACTTT
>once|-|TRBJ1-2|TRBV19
CASSPGWGAQDYGYTF
TGTGCCAGTAGTCCAGGGTGGGGGGCGCAGGACTATGGCTACACCTTC
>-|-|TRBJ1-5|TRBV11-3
CASSLDWQEPQHF
TGTGCCAGCAGCTTAGATTGGCAGGAGCCCCAGCATTTT
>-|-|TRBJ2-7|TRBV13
CASSLRRDVSYEQYF
TGTGCCAGCAGCTTGCGCAGAGACGTTTCCTACGAGCAGTACTTC
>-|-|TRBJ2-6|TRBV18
CASSPTTSGANVLTF
TGTGCCAGCTCACCGACGACCTCTGGGGCCAACGTCCTGACTTTC
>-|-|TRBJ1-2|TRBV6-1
CASSELGAANYGYTF
TGTGCCAGCAGTGAGCTGGGAGCAGCTAACTATGGCTACACCTTC
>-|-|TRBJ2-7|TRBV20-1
CSARRRDEQYF
TGCAGTGCTAGACGGCGGGACGAGCAGTACTTC
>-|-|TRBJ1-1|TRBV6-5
CASSYDQGSTEAFF
TGTGCCAGCAGTTACGACCAGGGTAGCACTGAAGCTTTCTTT
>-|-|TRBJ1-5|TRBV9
CASSVAGVGQPQHF
TGTGCCAGCAGCGTAGCCGGGGTCGGTCAGCCCCAGCATTTT
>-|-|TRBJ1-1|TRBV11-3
CASSLRGAEAFF
TGTGCCAGCAGCTTAAGGGGCGCTGAAGCTTTCTTT
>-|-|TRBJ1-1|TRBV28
CASKGGGTWGTEAFF
TGTGCCAGCAAAGGAGGGGGGACATGGGGCACTGAAGCTTTCTTT
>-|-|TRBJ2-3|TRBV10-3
CAISESGRGTDTQYF
TGTGCCATCAGTGAGTCTGGCAGGGGAACAGATACGCAGTATTTT
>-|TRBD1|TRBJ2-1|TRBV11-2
CASSSAATGGREQFF
TGTGCCAGCAGCTCCGCCGCTACAGGGGGGCGGGAGCAGTTCTTC
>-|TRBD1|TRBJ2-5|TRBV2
CASLDRGAETQYF
TGTGCCAGCTTGGACAGGGGAGCGGAGACCCAGTACTTC
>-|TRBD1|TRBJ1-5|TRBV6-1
CASSVTGTGWGIQPQHF
TGTGCCAGCAGTGTAACTGGGACAGGTTGGGGAATACAGCCCCAGCATTTT
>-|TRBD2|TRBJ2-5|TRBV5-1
CASSLTAGVLETQYF
TGCGCCAGCAGCTTGACAGCGGGGGTTCTGGAGACCCAGTACTTC
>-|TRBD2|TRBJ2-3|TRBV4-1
CASSHGTSGTPTDTQYF
TGCGCCAGCAGCCACGGGACTAGCGGAACTCCCACAGATACGCAGTATTTT
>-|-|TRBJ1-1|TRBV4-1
CASSQVTIRRNVGKLNTEAFF
TGCGCCAGCAGCCAAGTTACGATCCGGCGAAATGTGGGGAAGCTGAACACTGAAGCTTTCTTT
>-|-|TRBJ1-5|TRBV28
CASSLNGNQPQHF
TGTGCCAGCAGTTTAAATGGGAATCAGCCCCAGCATTTT
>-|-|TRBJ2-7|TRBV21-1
CASSKITTSGVLLMVEQYF
TGTGCCAGCAGCAAGATTACGACTAGCGGGGTCCTCCTCATGGTCGAGCAGTACTTC
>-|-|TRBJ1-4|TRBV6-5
CASSYTESSTNEKLFF
TGTGCCAGCAGTTACACCGAGTCCTCAACTAATGAAAAACTGTTTTTT
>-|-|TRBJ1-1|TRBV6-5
CASNIIGRDGTEAFF
TGTGCCAGCAACATTATCGGGCGGGACGGAACCGAAGCTTTCTTT
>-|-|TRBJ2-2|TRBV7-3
CASSYRAGAGVGELFF
TGTGCCAGCAGCTATCGGGCAGGGGCAGGCGTCGGGGAGCTGTTTTTT
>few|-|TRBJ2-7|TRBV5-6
CASSLRGPYEQYF
TGTGCCAGCAGCTTGCGGGGCCCCTACGAGCAGTACTTC
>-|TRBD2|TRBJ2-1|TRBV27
CASSLAGDNEQFF
TGTGCCAGCAGTTTGGCGGGGGACAATGAGCAGTTCTTC
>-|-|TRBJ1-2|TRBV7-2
CASSLGIGGNYGYTF
TGTGCCAGCAGCTTAGGTATAGGGGGGAACTATGGCTACACCTTC
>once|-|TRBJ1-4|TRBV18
CASSQGHVNEKLFF
TGTGCCAGCTCACAAGGACATGTTAATGAAAAACTGTTTTTT
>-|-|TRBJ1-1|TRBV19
CASSMRGVDTEAFF
TGTGCCAGTAGTATGAGGGGTGTCGACACTGAAGCTTTCTTT
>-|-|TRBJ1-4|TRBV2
CASSEQGGEKLFF
TGTGCCAGCAGTGAACAGGGAGGGGAAAAACTGTTTTTT
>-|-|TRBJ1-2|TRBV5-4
CASSSGLGNYGYTF
TGTGCCAGCAGTTCGGGACTGGGAAACTATGGCTACACCTTC
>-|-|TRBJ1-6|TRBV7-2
CASSPQTSTNSPLHF
TGTGCCAGCAGCCCGCAGACATCGACTAATTCACCCCTCCACTTT
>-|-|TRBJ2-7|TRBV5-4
CASSLFRTTPREQYF
TGTGCCAGCAGCTTGTTTCGGACTACCCCCCGGGAGCAGTACTTC
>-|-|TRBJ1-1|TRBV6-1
CASSEVRALGTEAFF
TGTGCCAGCAGTGAAGTGAGGGCTTTAGGCACTGAAGCTTTCTTT
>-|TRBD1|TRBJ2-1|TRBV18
CASSSDRGAYNEQFF
TGTGCCAGCTCTTCGGACAGGGGGGCCTACAATGAGCAGTTCTTC
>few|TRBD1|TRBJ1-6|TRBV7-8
CASSLTGDNSPLHF
TGTGCCAGCAGCTTAACAGGGGATAATTCACCCCTCCACTTT
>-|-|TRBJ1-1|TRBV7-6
CASSADGGQGTEAFF
TGTGCCAGCAGCGCGGACGGGGGGCAAGGCACTGAAGCTTTCTTT
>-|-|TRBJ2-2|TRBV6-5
CASSSSAGELFF
TGTGCCAGCAGTTCTAGCGCCGGGGAGCTGTTTTTT
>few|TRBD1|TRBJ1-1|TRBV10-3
CAISDTGAVGTEAFF
TGTGCCATCAGTGATACAGGGGCGGTGGGCACTGAAGCTTTCTTT
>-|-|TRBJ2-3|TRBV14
CASSSTGPDTQYF
TGTGCCAGCAGCTCCACAGGGCCAGATACGCAGTATTTT
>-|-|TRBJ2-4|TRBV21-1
CASRTKNIQYF
TGTGCCAGCAGGACAAAAAACATTCAGTACTTC
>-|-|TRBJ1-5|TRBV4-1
CASSQVQGGLRPQHF
TGCGCCAGCAGCCAAGTTCAGGGCGGCCTCCGGCCCCAGCATTTT